One and the same sample provided the 20 T cell receptor beta chains below, sequenced in a study of blood T cell repertoires in COVID-19 (dated by TCRdb to the early 2020s). Libraries were made using the immunoSEQ multiplex PCR assay. TCRdb holds this immuneACCESS table with in-frame rearrangements only. Some clones are missing; in checked studies, unresolved V genes explain under half, and the rest has no known cause. Here the sample has more than 85,000 clones; nearly 90% occur a single time. The top ten clonotypes cover about 2.7% of the sample. Sequencing used peripheral blood. These TCRs come from a woman older than 75 with acute or convalescent COVID-19.

The V gene is TRBV4-3, the J gene TRBJ1-2; D unclear. V lost 8 bases, J lost 4 bases, and 14 bases lay in between. The CDR3 loop spans 13 amino acids. The germline CDR1 and CDR2 sequences are LGHNA and YSLEER. Here the CDR3 DNA reads TGCGCCAGCCACCGGGTGTACTGCTATGGCTACACCTTC. This gives the protein CASHRVYCYGYTF.

V usage is TRBV6-5 and J usage is TRBJ1-1; perhaps TRBD1 as D (5 bases). Deletions cut 2 bases from V and 0 bases from J, with 13 bases between. Germline lookup yields CDR1 MNHEY and CDR2 SVGAGI. The CDR3 is 16 residues long. The CDR3 coding sequence is TGTGCCAGCAGTTACGGGCGGGGGGTTATGAACACTGAAGCTTTCTTT. Protein product: CASSYGRGVMNTEAFF.

The chain couples TRBV11-2 to TRBJ1-2; TRBD1 might be the D (5 bases). CDR1 is SGHAT and CDR2 is FQNNGV in the germline V gene. This CDR3 comprises 12 residues. Trimming stripped 8 bases from V and 4 bases from J, with 11 bases between. This chain's CDR3 is CASSVGGYGYTF. CDR3 DNA: TGTGCCAGCTCAGTGGGGGGCTATGGCTACACCTTC.

This clone was seen a single time. Other DNA sequences from this sample encode an identical CDR3 as well. This chain connects TRBV6-2 or TRBV6-3 to TRBJ1-1, with unresolved D. This CDR3 is 13 amino acids long. CDR1 and CDR2 from the germline V gene are MNHEY and SVGEGT. Trimming left V 2 bases short and J 2 bases short, with 6 bases between. The CDR3 region is CASSYTGNTEAFF. The CDR3 DNA reads as TGTGCCAGCAGTTACACCGGTAACACTGAAGCTTTCTTT.

The sample holds a few counts of this clone. The genes are TRBV7-8 and TRBJ2-7; TRBD2 is a possible D gene (6 bases). The CDR3 totals 13 residues. Germline-derived CDR1 and CDR2 are SGHVS and FQNEAQ. Trimming cost V 6 bases and J 5 bases, with 14 bases left between them. DNA for the CDR3: TGTGCCAGCAGACCAGGACTATATGACGAGCAGTACTTC. Residues: CASRPGLYDEQYF.

Only a few counts were recorded for this clone. The chain combines TRBV2 with TRBJ1-1, with D tentatively TRBD1 (6 bases). Trimming removed 6 bases from V and 4 bases from J, with 12 bases in between. CDR3 length: 13 amino acids. The V gene's germline CDR1 is SNHLY and CDR2 FYNNEI. CDR3 sequence reads: CASRVGQSTEAFF. DNA for the CDR3: TGTGCCAGCAGGGTTGGACAGTCCACTGAAGCTTTCTTT.

The gene calls are TRBV7-2 and TRBJ1-5; D may be TRBD1 (5 bases). Per the germline V gene, CDR1 is SGHTA and CDR2 is FQGNSA. V lost 2 bases and J 5 bases, leaving 16 bases between the germline ends. The CDR3 runs to 16 residues. The DNA of the CDR3 is TGTGCCAGCAGCTTATGGGTAGTAGGGGTTTATCAGCCCCAGCATTTT. This gives the protein CASSLWVVGVYQPQHF.

The chain links TRBV9 to TRBJ1-3; possible D gene TRBD1, 6 bases. This CDR3 region has 19 residues. V lost 3 bases and J 0 bases, leaving 22 bases between the germline ends. Germline V gene lookup returns CDR1 SGDLS and CDR2 YYNGEE. The CDR3 here is CASSAHGGAGANSGNTIYF. CDR3 nucleotides: TGTGCCAGCAGCGCCCACGGGGGGGCAGGGGCTAACTCTGGAAACACCATATATTTT.

The chain employs TRBV15 and TRBJ2-2, with 9 bases fitting TRBD2. The CDR3 is 18 residues long. Losses at the gene ends were 5 bases for V and 1 base for J; bases not matched to a gene: 11. Germline-derived CDR1 and CDR2 are LNHNV and YYDKDF (reference sequence). The CDR3 here is CATSPAGGREGNTGELFF. CDR3 sequence (DNA): TGTGCCACCAGCCCGGCGGGCGGGCGGGAGGGGAACACCGGGGAGCTGTTTTTT.

The rearrangement links TRBV27 to TRBJ1-1; a weak D match, TRBD1 (6 bases). The CDR3 covers 14 residues. Trimming removed 6 bases at V and 7 bases at J, with 18 bases between. Germline V gene data show CDR1 as MNHEY and CDR2 as SMNVEV (reference sequence). CDR3 sequence: CASRPGGAWGEAFF. CDR3 DNA: TGTGCCAGCAGGCCGGGGGGGGCCTGGGGTGAAGCTTTCTTT.

The V call is TRBV28, the J call TRBJ1-5, with 8 bases aligning to TRBD1. The junction had 9 bases not matched to a gene; V was cut back by 6 bases and J by 2 bases. The CDR3 loop spans 16 amino acids. Per germline, CDR1 MDHEN and CDR2 SYDVKM. The CDR3 bases are TGTGCCAGCAGCCGTTCTGGACAGGGTGGCAATCAGCCCCAGCATTTT. Its translation: CASSRSGQGGNQPQHF.

The V call is TRBV7-8, the J call TRBJ2-5; D is undetermined. V was shortened by 1 base and J by 0 bases, with 9 bases between the two germline ends. Germline CDR1 and CDR2: SGHVS and FQNEAQ. The CDR3 runs to 15 residues. The CDR3 region has the DNA TGTGCCAGCAGCTTAGATGTAATTCACCAAGAGACCCAGTACTTC. Encoded protein: CASSLDVIHQETQYF.

The chain joins TRBV9 to TRBJ2-5; tentative D call: TRBD2 (6 bases). The CDR3 loop spans 16 amino acids. With 4 bases removed from V and 0 bases from J, the gap between germline ends came to 16 bases. CDR1 and CDR2 from the germline V gene are SGDLS and YYNGEE. This CDR3 is CASSPRGTTYQETQYF. In DNA, the CDR3 is TGTGCCAGCAGCCCCCGGGGGACCACGTACCAAGAGACCCAGTACTTC.

This clone was recorded a few times. The chain combines TRBV19 with TRBJ1-5; possibly TRBD1 for D (6 bases). V lost 7 bases and J 3 bases, leaving 19 bases between the germline ends. This CDR3 has 16 amino acids. Germline loops: CDR1 LNHDA, CDR2 SQIVND (reference sequence). DNA of the CDR3: TGTGCCAGTATTAAAAGGGGGGGGGCTTTCAATCAGCCCCAGCATTTT. Its protein is CASIKRGGAFNQPQHF. Full variable domain (missing parts from reference TRBV19 and TRBJ1-5): DGGITQSPKYLFRKEGQNVTLSCEQNLNHDAMYWYRQDPGQGLRLIYYSQIVNDFQKGDIAEGYSVSREKKESFPLTVTSAQKNPTAFYLCASIKRGGAFNQPQHFGDGTRLSIL.

CDR3 amino acids: CASSYSSNPGNTIYF. The CDR3, as DNA: TGTGCCAGCAGTTACTCTTCCAATCCTGGAAACACCATATATTTT. The chain couples TRBV6-5 to TRBJ1-3; D remains ambiguous. V lost 0 bases and J 2 bases, leaving 8 bases between the germline ends. This CDR3 is built from 15 residues. The V gene's germline CDR1 is MNHEY and CDR2 SVGAGI.

DNA of the CDR3: TGTGCCAGCATTCAGGGGGCTGGTGGAAACACCATATATTTT. Encoded protein: CASIQGAGGNTIYF. The genes are TRBV6-5 and TRBJ1-3; 8 nucleotides align to TRBD1. The germline V gene encodes CDR1 MNHEY and CDR2 SVGAGI. The CDR3 totals 14 residues. J gave up 3 bases and V 7 bases, and 5 bases lay outside the gene matches.

V usage is TRBV18 and J usage is TRBJ1-1; TRBD1 aligns across 8 bases. J lost 6 bases, V lost 5 bases, and 5 bases had no gene match. Germline V gives CDR1 KGHSH, CDR2 LQKENI. The CDR3 sequence is 13 residues long. The CDR3: CASSTQGAAEAFF. The CDR3 DNA sequence: TGTGCCAGCTCAACCCAGGGGGCAGCTGAAGCTTTCTTT. Combining the CDR3 with reference TRBV18 and TRBJ1-1 gives the whole variable domain NAGVMQNPRHLVRRRGQEARLRCSPMKGHSHVYWYRQLPEEGLKFMVYLQKENIIDESGMPKERFSAEFPKEGPSILRIQQVVRGDSAAYFCASSTQGAAEAFFGQGTRLTVV.

The chain couples TRBV5-1 to TRBJ2-3, with 10 positions matching TRBD2. Trimming took 1 base from V and 2 from J; bases not matched to a gene: 4. CDR3 length: 16 residues. The germline CDR1 and CDR2 sequences are SGHRS and YFSETQ. As DNA, the CDR3 is TGCGCCAGCAGCTTGCCTAGCGGGGGTAACACAGATACGCAGTATTTT. Encoded protein: CASSLPSGGNTDTQYF.

The chain carries TRBV6-5 and TRBJ2-4, with TRBD1 matching over 9 bases. V lost 6 bases, J lost 0 bases, and 3 bases stayed unmatched. The CDR3 totals 15 residues. Germline V gene sequence: CDR1 MNHEY, CDR2 SVGAGI. The CDR3 DNA reads TGTGCCAGCAGGGGGACAGGGATAGCCAAAAACATTCAGTACTTC. It translates to CASRGTGIAKNIQYF.

The chain employs TRBV7-2 and TRBJ1-1; D call uncertain. The germline V gene has CDR1 SGHTA and CDR2 FQGNSA. V was cut by 5 bases and J by 10 bases, with 14 bases left in between. CDR3 length equals 12 residues. The CDR3 protein is CASSLTPLGAFF. In DNA form, the CDR3 reads TGTGCCAGCAGCCTGACACCCCTCGGAGCTTTCTTT.